These 20 T cell receptor beta chains were all obtained from the same sample, sequenced in a study of T cells after yellow fever vaccination (dated by TCRdb to between 2018 and 2021). The library was prepared using 5' RACE. The listed sequencing device is Illumina NovaSeq 6000. The public sequencing data were trimmed at Q25 with fastp and processed into clonotypes with MiXCR by TCRdb, which kept only in-frame beta chains. Rows with a matching CDR3 protein are joined into one entry that keeps the most common DNA and genes. For this sample the table gives 250,000 to 300,000 distinct CDR3 sequences, of which about 5.2% were detected only once. Jointly, the top ten make up around 3.5% of the sample. The treatment or condition label here, explained by the study, means: live attenuated yellow fever vaccine strain. Sequenced here: CD4+ T cells sorted from PBMCs, sampled on the day of the yellow fever booster vaccination. These receptors all come from a man aged 18 to 35 who received the YFV17D yellow fever vaccine.

The chain links TRBV19 to TRBJ2-5; D call uncertain. Trimming removed 3 bases at V and 4 bases at J, with 9 bases between. The CDR3 has 13 residues. Germline V gene data show CDR1 as LNHDA and CDR2 as SQIVND (reference sequence). The CDR3 is CASSMPRRETQYF. The CDR3 bases are TGTGCCAGTAGTATGCCCCGGAGAGAGACCCAGTACTTC.

This clonotype has a count of ten or more. The chain has TRBV12-3 or TRBV12-4 and TRBJ1-2; D is perhaps TRBD1 (5 bases). V dropped 3 bases and J dropped 4 bases, with 9 bases sitting between them. The CDR3 loop spans 13 amino acids. The CDR3 protein is CASSLRRGYGYTF. The CDR3, as DNA: TGTGCCAGCAGTTTGCGGAGGGGCTATGGCTACACCTTC.

This clonotype was recorded a few times. The chain employs TRBV20-1 and TRBJ2-6; TRBD1 matches at 7 bases. With V trimmed by 6 bases and J by 3 bases, 20 bases remained unmatched. CDR1 and CDR2 (germline): DFQATT, SNEGSKA (reference sequence). The length of the CDR3 is 19 residues. CDR3 sequence reads: CSAPHAPQGRKFGANVLTF. The CDR3 DNA is TGCAGTGCCCCGCATGCCCCACAGGGGCGAAAATTTGGGGCCAACGTCCTGACTTTC.

This clonotype has more than one count but fewer than ten. This chain joins TRBV20-1 and TRBJ2-7; the D gene could be TRBD1 or TRBD2 (5 bases each). Germline loops: CDR1 DFQATT, CDR2 SNEGSKA (reference sequence). This CDR3 is built from 14 residues. With 7 bases removed from V and 7 bases from J, the gap between germline ends came to 23 bases. The CDR3 is CSVRPGPHLGEQYV. CDR3 bases: TGCAGTGTCAGACCGGGACCGCACCTGGGGGAGCAGTACGTC.

The chain has TRBV12-3 or TRBV12-4 and TRBJ2-7, with 14 bases lining up with TRBD2. This CDR3 contains 15 residues. The V segment lost 3 bases and the J segment 5 bases; nucleotides outside the gene matches: 3. The CDR3 spells CASSFRLAGGNEQYF. DNA of the CDR3: TGTGCCAGCAGTTTCCGACTAGCGGGGGGGAACGAGCAGTACTTC.

This clonotype was detected only a few times. V is TRBV14 and J is TRBJ2-3; tentative D call: TRBD2 (6 bases). The V gene's germline CDR1 is SGHDN and CDR2 FVKESK. The CDR3 contains 13 residues. Deletions cut 5 bases from V and 5 bases from J, with 11 bases between. The CDR3 protein is CASSAPGGDTQYF. CDR3 nucleotides: TGTGCCAGCAGCGCTCCCGGGGGAGATACGCAGTATTTT.

The chain is built from TRBV7-3 and TRBJ2-1, with D tentatively TRBD1 (6 bases). Trimming took off 2 bases at V and 8 bases at J, with 10 bases between the two ends. From germline, CDR1 is SGHTA and CDR2 FQGTGA. The CDR3 extends over 13 amino acids. This chain's CDR3 is CASSLSGAYEQFF. CDR3 sequence (DNA): TGTGCCAGCAGCTTATCAGGGGCCTATGAGCAGTTCTTC.

This clonotype came up many times. This chain joins TRBV18 and TRBJ2-6; tentatively, D is TRBD2 (6 bases). V was trimmed by 5 bases and J by 0 bases, leaving 14 bases between them. Germline CDR1 reads KGHSH; CDR2 reads LQKENI. The CDR3 has 17 amino acids. The chain's CDR3 is CASSTGLIVSGANVLTF. The CDR3 region has the DNA TGTGCCAGCTCAACGGGACTGATAGTCTCTGGGGCCAACGTCCTGACTTTC.

This clonotype appeared a few times. This sequence joins TRBV6-2 or TRBV6-3 and TRBJ2-5; 9 bases match TRBD2. This CDR3 is built from 15 residues. V dropped 6 bases and J dropped 1; count of bases not matched to a gene: 6. The germline CDR1 and CDR2 sequences are MNHEY and SVGEGT. The CDR3 sequence: CASRRFSGSQETQYF. DNA for the CDR3: TGTGCCAGCAGACGATTTAGCGGGAGCCAAGAGACCCAGTACTTC.

This clonotype occurred a few times. V is TRBV6-6 and J is TRBJ1-6; unclear D gene. CDR3 size: 15 residues. V was clipped by 0 bases and J by 4 bases, with 7 bases between them. Germline CDR1 is MNHNY and CDR2 is SVGAGI (reference sequence). CDR3 coding DNA: TGTGCCAGCAGTTACTCGATTCGATATAATTCACCCCTCCACTTT. It is translated as CASSYSIRYNSPLHF.

This clonotype was picked up a small number of times. The chain recombines TRBV20-1 with TRBJ1-5; D is unclear. CDR1 and CDR2 from the germline V gene are DFQATT and SNEGSKA (reference sequence). V shed 3 bases and J shed 1 base, with 7 bases lying between them. The CDR3 runs to 13 residues. In DNA form, the CDR3 reads TGCAGTGCTAGCGGGGAGAGCAATCAGCCCCAGCATTTT. This encodes CSASGESNQPQHF.

This sequence joins TRBV23-1 and TRBJ1-6; the match to TRBD1 covers 9 bases. TRBV23-1 is given ORF status, its function remaining uncertain. V lost 0 bases to trimming and J lost 7 bases; unmatched junction nucleotides: 4. This CDR3 is 16 amino acids long. This CDR3 is CASSQSSGQGNSPLHF. For the CDR3, the DNA is TGCGCCAGCAGTCAATCGTCAGGACAGGGGAATTCACCCCTCCACTTT.

In its sample, this clonotype was seen a few times. The chain couples TRBV25-1 to TRBJ2-3; D possibly corresponds to TRBD1 (6 bases). Looked up from germline, CDR1 is MGHDK and CDR2 is SYGVNS. There are 15 residues in the CDR3. The ends were cut back, 1 base at V and 3 bases at J, with 11 bases in the middle. The CDR3 loop is CASSEFAGVTDTQYF. The DNA of the CDR3 is TGTGCCAGCAGTGAATTTGCAGGGGTGACAGATACGCAGTATTTT.

This clonotype was seen repeatedly, ten times or more. The gene calls are TRBV12-3 or TRBV12-4 and TRBJ2-3; weak D call: TRBD2 (5 bases). The CDR3 is 15 residues long. The ends were cut back, 5 bases at V and 1 base at J, with 13 bases in the middle. CDR3 bases: TGTGCCAGCAGTCCCCAGCTAGCAGGCACAGATACGCAGTATTTT. It translates to CASSPQLAGTDTQYF.

In its sample, this clonotype was seen a few times. The chain links TRBV7-9 to TRBJ2-3; D is unclear. This CDR3 is 11 amino acids long. Trimming cost V 1 base and J 12 bases, with 8 bases left between them. Germline CDR1 and CDR2: SEHNR and FQNEAQ (reference sequence). The chain's CDR3 is CASSLGAYQYF. The CDR3 coding sequence is TGTGCCAGCAGCTTAGGAGCCTATCAGTATTTT.

The J gene is TRBJ2-3, the V gene TRBV6-5; D could derive from TRBD1 or TRBD2 (5 bases each). Per germline, CDR1 MNHEY and CDR2 SVGAGI. CDR3 length: 18 amino acids. V was trimmed by 2 bases and J by 2 bases, leaving 20 bases between them. CDR3 nucleotides: TGTGCCAGCAGTTACCTCTCTAGCATTGGGGCCACCACAGATACGCAGTATTTT. Encoded protein: CASSYLSSIGATTDTQYF.

This clonotype occurred a few times. The chain couples TRBV20-1 to TRBJ2-7; possibly TRBD2 for D (5 bases). This CDR3 region has 15 residues. Deletions cut 1 base from V and 1 base from J, with 14 bases between. The V gene's germline CDR1 is DFQATT and CDR2 SNEGSKA (reference sequence). CDR3 sequence (DNA): TGCAGTGCTAGAGCGGACTGGACCGCGTCCTACGAGCAGTACTTC. Translated: CSARADWTASYEQYF.

This clonotype appeared many times. The junction departs from germline at one end; a sequencing error may be responsible. This chain joins TRBV5-1 and TRBJ2-3, with 11 nucleotides matching TRBD2. The CDR3 totals 14 residues. Germline lookup yields CDR1 SGHRS and CDR2 YFSETQ. DNA of the CDR3: TGCGCCAGCAGCTTGTATGAACTAGCGGGGGACCCTTACTTT. This codes for CASSLYELAGDPYF.

On this clonotype: Being one base from a much bigger clone, this may be a read error. The genes are TRBV4-1 and TRBJ1-6, with D hard to call. This CDR3 contains 12 residues. Germline-derived CDR1 and CDR2 are MGHRA and YSYEKL. The chain's CDR3 is CASSQGNSPLNF. CDR3 nucleotides: TGCGCCAGCAGCCAGGGGAATTCACCCCTCAACTTT.

The table lists this clonotype with a few counts. The chain recombines TRBV4-3 with TRBJ2-7; D may be TRBD1 (7 bases). Trimming left V 0 bases short and J 1 base short, with 16 bases between. Germline CDR1 is LGHNA and CDR2 is YSLEER. The CDR3 runs to 17 residues. The CDR3 loop reads CASSQDLYRGGSYEQYF. CDR3 sequence (DNA): TGCGCCAGCAGCCAAGATCTATACAGGGGAGGATCCTACGAGCAGTACTTC.